The 13 T cell receptor beta chains below come from one sample, sequenced in a study of blood T cell repertoires in COVID-19. Data came from immunoSEQ multiplex PCR; TCRdb stores just in-frame clones and leaves some out. The sample records about 150,000 clones, about nine tenths being singletons. The sample comprised peripheral blood. These receptors all come from a man older than 75 with acute or convalescent COVID-19.

This clone was detected only a few times. The chain combines TRBV27 with TRBJ2-2, with 9 bases matching TRBD1. The trim removed 6 bases at V and 4 bases at J, leaving 6 bases unmatched. Germline loops: CDR1 MNHEY, CDR2 SMNVEV (reference sequence). The CDR3 totals 15 residues. Here the CDR3 DNA reads TGTGCCAGCAGGGCCGGGACAGGGAGCACCGGGGAGCTGTTTTTT. Translating it yields CASRAGTGSTGELFF.

Only one count was recorded for this clone. The V call is TRBV7-8, the J call TRBJ2-7; D is possibly TRBD1 (5 bases). The V end lost 4 bases, the J end lost 2 bases, and 18 bases lay between the germline ends. Germline V gene sequence: CDR1 SGHVS, CDR2 FQNEAQ. The CDR3 totals 16 residues. The CDR3 here is CASSSITRDSTYEQYF. For the CDR3, the DNA is TGTGCCAGCAGCTCGATAACCAGGGATTCCACCTACGAGCAGTACTTC.

This clone was observed a single time. V gene TRBV5-4 combines with J gene TRBJ2-5; TRBD1 matches at 8 bases. Germline values: CDR1 SGHNT, CDR2 YYREEE (reference sequence). CDR3 length: 14 amino acids. V gave up 4 bases and J gave up 4 bases; unmatched junction bases: 6. The CDR3 loop is CASSTDRGGETQYF. In nucleotides, the CDR3 is TGTGCCAGCAGCACCGACAGGGGAGGAGAGACCCAGTACTTC.

This chain joins TRBV7-8 and TRBJ2-1; 9 bases map to TRBD1. V trimming: 5 bases; J trimming: 2 bases; junction bases outside the gene matches: 7. This CDR3 has 16 residues. Germline-derived CDR1 and CDR2 are SGHVS and FQNEAQ. This CDR3 reads CASSTFGTGTYNEQFF. CDR3 nucleotide sequence: TGTGCCAGCAGCACCTTTGGGACAGGGACCTACAATGAGCAGTTCTTC. Together with reference TRBV7-8 and TRBJ2-1, the CDR3 gives the full variable domain: GAGVSQSPRYKVAKRGQDVALRCDPISGHVSLFWYQQALGQGPEFLTYFQNEAQLDKSGLPSDRFFAERPEGSVSTLKIQRTQQEDSAVYLCASSTFGTGTYNEQFFGPGTRLTVL.

This chain connects TRBV5-1 to TRBJ2-1; possibly TRBD2 for D (6 bases). V shed 3 bases and J shed 0 bases, with 13 bases lying between them. The V gene's germline CDR1 is SGHRS and CDR2 YFSETQ. The CDR3 is made up of 16 amino acids. CDR3 nucleotides: TGCGCCAGCAGCTCGGGTGGGACTCTCTCCTACAATGAGCAGTTCTTC. This translates into CASSSGGTLSYNEQFF.

This chain uses TRBV11-1 with TRBJ2-3; 10 bases align to TRBD2. The CDR3 is made up of 15 amino acids. The V gene end was trimmed by 3 bases and the J gene end by 4 bases; junction bases not matched to a gene: 4. Germline V gene data show CDR1 as SGHAT and CDR2 as FQDESV (reference sequence). CDR3 protein: CASSFTSGVADTQYF. The CDR3 nucleotides read TGTGCCAGCAGCTTCACTAGCGGGGTGGCAGATACGCAGTATTTT.

For the CDR3, the DNA is TGTGCCAGCAGCTTTGGACAGGGTGGGGGCACCGGGGAGCTGTTTTTT. This codes for CASSFGQGGGTGELFF. V gene TRBV11-1 combines with J gene TRBJ2-2; TRBD1 aligns across 8 bases. This CDR3 spans 16 amino acids. Germline V lookup: CDR1 SGHAT, CDR2 FQDESV (reference sequence). V shed 3 bases, J shed 4 bases, and the junction held 7 bases outside the gene matches.

DNA for the CDR3: TGTGCCAGCAGCCAGGGACTAGCGGGAGGGAGTGAGCAGTTCTTC. The encoded protein is CASSQGLAGGSEQFF. The chain couples TRBV3-1 (or the pseudogene TRBV3-2) to TRBJ2-1; 16 bases align to TRBD2. Germline V lookup: CDR1 LGHDT, CDR2 YNNKEL (reference sequence). V lost 3 bases and J lost 9; bases outside the gene matches: 2. The length of the CDR3 is 15 residues.

The rearrangement joins TRBV14 to TRBJ1-2; D ambiguous. V was pared by 4 bases and J by 4 bases, with 7 bases between. The CDR3 is 12 amino acids. Germline loops: CDR1 SGHDN, CDR2 FVKESK. This CDR3 reads CASSPSSYGYTF. CDR3 DNA: TGTGCCAGCAGCCCTAGCAGCTATGGCTACACCTTC. Using reference TRBV14 and TRBJ1-2 for the parts outside the CDR3, the full variable domain is EAGVTQFPSHSVIEKGQTVTLRCDPISGHDNLYWYRRVMGKEIKFLLHFVKESKQDESGMPNNRFLAERTGGTYSTLKVQPAELEDSGVYFCASSPSSYGYTFGSGTRLTVV.

This sequence joins TRBV7-6 and TRBJ2-5; tentative D call: TRBD2 (7 bases). The CDR3 extends over 14 amino acids. Germline V gives CDR1 SGHVS, CDR2 FNYEAQ. V was clipped by 1 base and J by 4 bases, with 10 bases between them. CDR3 DNA sequence: TGTGCCAGCAGCTTAGGGGGGGGGCCAGAGACCCAGTACTTC. Its translation is CASSLGGGPETQYF.

V usage is TRBV5-1 and J usage is TRBJ2-7, with 13 bases aligning to TRBD2. The CDR3 totals 17 residues. Germline CDR1 and CDR2: SGHRS and YFSETQ. After removal of 1 base from V and 0 bases from J, the junction contained 4 bases not matched to a gene. The CDR3, as DNA: TGCGCCAGCAGCTTGATGGGACTAGCGGGACCCTCCTACGAGCAGTACTTC. Its translation is CASSLMGLAGPSYEQYF.

This chain joins TRBV19 and TRBJ1-6, with TRBD1 matching 7 bases. J was trimmed by 5 bases and V by 5 bases; bases with no gene match: 3. This CDR3 is built from 14 residues. Germline CDR1 and CDR2: LNHDA and SQIVND (reference sequence). In DNA, the CDR3 is TGTGCCAGTAGTTCGACAGGGAATAATTCACCCCTCCACTTT. This encodes CASSSTGNNSPLHF.

The J gene is TRBJ1-1, the V gene TRBV29-1, with 12 nucleotides matching TRBD1. The CDR3 spans 13 residues. V shed 7 bases, J shed 7 bases, and the junction held 7 bases outside the gene matches. From germline, CDR1 is SQVTM and CDR2 ANQGSEA. Here the CDR3 reads CSASGTGGFEAFF. The CDR3 DNA sequence: TGCAGCGCCTCCGGGACAGGGGGCTTTGAAGCTTTCTTT. Full variable domain (missing parts from reference TRBV29-1 and TRBJ1-1): SAVISQKPSRDICQRGTSLTIQCQVDSQVTMMFWYRQQPGQSLTLIATANQGSEATYESGFVIDKFPISRPNLTFSTLTVSNMSPEDSSIYLCSASGTGGFEAFFGQGTRLTVV.